A single sample gave rise to the 27 T cell receptor beta chains below, sequenced in a study of beta chain features in type 1 diabetes. The authors reverse transcribed all of the isolated RNA, so sequencing captured expressed TCRB transcripts. Assay: immunoSEQ multiplex PCR; the TCRdb copy retains only in-frame clones and omits some. The table lists hundreds of thousands of clones, 15% to 20% of them singletons, with 0.02% to 0.03% in the top ten. The sequencing sample was made of naive CD4+ T cells from blood. The receptors shown here come from a woman younger than 30 in good health.

The gene calls are TRBV10-3 and TRBJ2-1; perhaps TRBD1 as D (5 bases). This CDR3 has 13 residues. Germline V gene sequence: CDR1 ENHRY, CDR2 SYGVKD. Trimming shortened V by 4 bases and J by 5 bases, and 9 bases separated the two germline ends. The CDR3 coding sequence is TGTGCCATCAGTGGGGGCCCAGACAATGAGCAGTTCTTC. It is translated as CAISGGPDNEQFF.

This clone was picked up a small number of times. The chain recombines TRBV6-1 with TRBJ2-7, with 10 bases lining up with TRBD1. In germline, CDR1 is MNHNS, CDR2 SASEGT. This CDR3 is 16 amino acids long. V shed 4 bases, J shed 4 bases, and the junction held 10 bases outside the gene matches. The CDR3 DNA reads as TGTGCCAGCAGTGCCAAATCCGGGACAGGGGCGTACGAGCAGTACTTC. Protein: CASSAKSGTGAYEQYF.

The chain links TRBV9 to TRBJ1-4, with 8 positions matching TRBD1. V trimming: 4 bases; J trimming: 3 bases; junction bases outside the gene matches: 5. The CDR3 covers 15 residues. In germline, CDR1 is SGDLS, CDR2 YYNGEE. The DNA of the CDR3 is TGTGCCAGCAGCCCGCCGGGACAGGCTAATGAAAAACTGTTTTTT. Its translation is CASSPPGQANEKLFF.

This clone was seen a few times. This rearrangement joins TRBV25-1 to TRBJ1-2; 7 bases agree with TRBD1. The V gene's germline CDR1 is MGHDK and CDR2 SYGVNS. V lost 2 bases and J lost 5; bases outside the gene matches: 8. The CDR3 has 15 residues. CDR3 DNA: TGTGCCAGCAGTGAACCGGGACAGTCAATGTATGGCTACACCTTC. Amino acid sequence: CASSEPGQSMYGYTF.

This clone was counted a few times. This rearrangement joins TRBV27 to TRBJ1-2; D perhaps matches TRBD1 (6 bases). Looked up from germline, CDR1 is MNHEY and CDR2 is SMNVEV (reference sequence). The V and J ends lost 1 base and 4 bases respectively, with 16 bases between them. This CDR3 is 16 amino acids long. The CDR3 protein is CASSLFRPGAGYGYTF. The CDR3 bases are TGTGCCAGCAGTTTATTTCGGCCAGGGGCGGGCTATGGCTACACCTTC.

The CDR3 protein is CASSFDYITDTQYF. The DNA of the CDR3 is TGTGCCAGCAGCTTTGACTATATCACAGATACGCAGTATTTT. V and J are TRBV7-9 and TRBJ2-3, with D perhaps matching TRBD2 (5 bases). This CDR3 is 14 amino acids long. V was clipped by 3 bases and J by 2 bases, with 9 bases between them. Germline CDR1 is SEHNR and CDR2 is FQNEAQ (reference sequence).

This clone showed up just a few times. V gene TRBV7-2 combines with J gene TRBJ2-7; no clear D. This CDR3 is built from 12 residues. Germline CDR1 reads SGHTA; CDR2 reads FQGNSA. Trimming cost V 5 bases and J 2 bases, with 7 bases left between them. This CDR3 reads CASSTRTYEQYF. As DNA, the CDR3 is TGTGCCAGCAGCACAAGAACCTACGAGCAGTACTTC.

This clone came up a few times. The chain has TRBV2 and TRBJ2-3; 9 bases agree with TRBD2. The V segment lost 3 bases and the J segment 5 bases; nucleotides outside the gene matches: 3. The CDR3 loop spans 14 amino acids. Germline V CDR1 and CDR2: SNHLY, FYNNEI. The CDR3 region has the DNA TGTGCCAGCAGTGACTCTAGCGGGATAGATACGCAGTATTTT. This encodes CASSDSSGIDTQYF. Together with reference TRBV2 and TRBJ2-3, the CDR3 gives the full variable domain: EPEVTQTPSHQVTQMGQEVILRCVPISNHLYFYWYRQILGQKVEFLVSFYNNEISEKSEIFDDQFSVERPDGSNFTLKIRSTKLEDSAMYFCASSDSSGIDTQYFGPGTRLTVL.

This chain uses TRBV19 with TRBJ2-7; 12 positions match TRBD1. Germline CDR1 LNHDA, CDR2 SQIVND (reference sequence). This CDR3 has 13 residues. V lost 10 bases, J lost 7 bases, and 8 bases stayed unmatched. The CDR3 region is CATGRDRGLEQYF. CDR3 bases: TGTGCCACCGGCCGGGACAGGGGGCTTGAGCAGTACTTC.

In its sample, this clone was seen a few times. J is TRBJ2-7 and V is TRBV21-1; the table assigns TRBD1, which was not confirmed against the DNA. TRBV21-1 is assigned pseudogene status. The CDR3 is 17 amino acids. In DNA form, the CDR3 reads TGTGCCAGCAGCACAACCACAGGGGGCATAGGCACCTACGAGCAGTACTTC. Translating gives CASSTTTGGIGTYEQYF.

The V gene is TRBV7-9, the J gene TRBJ2-6; D uncertain. CDR1 and CDR2 (germline): SEHNR, FQNEAQ (reference sequence). V was clipped by 8 bases and J by 0 bases, with 11 bases between them. The CDR3 loop spans 15 amino acids. CDR3 DNA: TGTGCCAGCCGTTCAACTGGCTCTGGGGCCAACGTCCTGACTTTC. It is translated as CASRSTGSGANVLTF.

The genes are TRBV9 and TRBJ2-5, with 9 bases identical to TRBD2. Unmatched junction bases numbered 4, after V lost 1 base and J lost 3 bases. The germline gives CDR1 SGDLS, CDR2 YYNGEE. The CDR3 runs to 15 residues. The DNA of the CDR3 is TGTGCCAGCAGCGTAACCGGGACTAGCAAAGAGACCCAGTACTTC. Protein product: CASSVTGTSKETQYF.

This clone was observed a few times. The chain recombines TRBV5-5 with TRBJ2-5; TRBD2 aligns across 9 bases. Trimming cost V 0 bases and J 5 bases; bases outside gene matches: 8. CDR3 length: 16 residues. Germline lookup yields CDR1 SGHKS and CDR2 YYEKEE (reference sequence). The CDR3 region has the DNA TGTGCCAGCAGCTTGGGGATAGCGGGAGCCGGGGAGACCCAGTACTTC. This translates into CASSLGIAGAGETQYF.

V is TRBV11-2 and J is TRBJ2-6, with D hard to call. V lost 0 bases and J lost 0, with 12 bases in between. This CDR3 contains 18 residues. Looked up from germline, CDR1 is SGHAT and CDR2 is FQNNGV. The CDR3 sequence is CASSLEPPRRSGANVLTF. CDR3 DNA sequence: TGTGCCAGCAGCTTAGAACCCCCCCGGCGCTCTGGGGCCAACGTCCTGACTTTC.

This clone was picked up many times. This rearrangement joins TRBV14 to TRBJ2-1, with a tentative D call TRBD2 (6 bases). Germline V gene sequence: CDR1 SGHDN, CDR2 FVKESK. V dropped 4 bases and J dropped 4 bases, with 11 bases sitting between them. This CDR3 has 14 amino acids. The CDR3 sequence: CASSRDGGYNEQFF. The CDR3 region has the DNA TGTGCCAGCAGCCGGGACGGAGGGTACAATGAGCAGTTCTTC.

The J gene is TRBJ2-2, the V gene TRBV6-5; D gene unclear. Germline lookup yields CDR1 MNHEY and CDR2 SVGAGI. The CDR3 sequence is 14 residues long. V was pared by 6 bases and J by 5 bases, with 13 bases between. Written as DNA, the CDR3 is TGTGCCAGCAGGATATACGCGAGTACCGGGGAGCTGTTTTTT. This sequence encodes CASRIYASTGELFF.

This clone was counted between two and nine times. V usage is TRBV2 and J usage is TRBJ2-1; D may be TRBD1 or TRBD2 (5 bases each). The germline gives CDR1 SNHLY, CDR2 FYNNEI. Between the trimmed V and J ends, which lost 5 bases and 9 bases, there was a span of 8 bases. The CDR3 length is 11 residues. CDR3 DNA: TGTGCCAGCAGTCTGGGGGTTGAGCAGTTCTTC. Translating gives CASSLGVEQFF.

The chain links TRBV5-4 to TRBJ2-3; 7 nucleotides align to TRBD2. The trim removed 1 base at V and 3 bases at J, leaving 5 bases unmatched. The germline V gene encodes CDR1 SGHNT and CDR2 YYREEE (reference sequence). This CDR3 has 15 residues. CDR3: CASSLIGRRTDTQYF. CDR3 coding DNA: TGTGCCAGCAGCTTGATCGGGAGGAGGACAGATACGCAGTATTTT.

The V and J genes are TRBV19 and TRBJ2-2, with D hard to call. Germline assignment: CDR1 LNHDA and CDR2 SQIVND (reference sequence). This CDR3 comprises 12 residues. Trimming cost V 7 bases and J 6 bases, with 9 bases left between them. In nucleotides, the CDR3 is TGTGCCAGTAAAAGTGTTCCCGGGGAGCTGTTTTTT. This gives the protein CASKSVPGELFF.

The chain combines TRBV6-6 with TRBJ1-2, with 8 bases identical to TRBD1. The CDR3 totals 13 residues. Trimming cost V 7 bases and J 5 bases; bases outside gene matches: 6. The germline CDR1 and CDR2 sequences are MNHNY and SVGAGI (reference sequence). CDR3 nucleotide sequence: TGTGCCAGCACCTCGGACAGGGAATATGGCTACACCTTC. It yields the protein CASTSDREYGYTF.

CDR3 protein: CASMLRIFYEQYF. The CDR3 DNA follows: TGTGCCAGCATGTTGAGGATCTTCTACGAGCAGTACTTC. V and J are TRBV25-1 and TRBJ2-7; D is unresolved. V lost 7 bases and J lost 3, with 13 bases in between. Germline-derived CDR1 and CDR2 are MGHDK and SYGVNS. There are 13 residues in the CDR3.

This clone came up once. V is TRBV7-2 and J is TRBJ1-5; 7 bases align to TRBD1. V was pared by 1 base and J by 4 bases, with 4 bases of the junction left unmatched. The germline V gene has CDR1 SGHTA and CDR2 FQGNSA. The CDR3 is 15 amino acids. The chain's CDR3 is CASSLVGGINQPQHF. The CDR3 DNA reads TGTGCCAGCAGCTTAGTAGGGGGCATAAATCAGCCCCAGCATTTT.

CDR3 sequence: CASSGRGGYEQYF. As DNA, the CDR3 is TGTGCCAGCAGCGGCCGGGGCGGGTACGAGCAGTACTTC. The gene calls are TRBV7-2 and TRBJ2-7, with D perhaps matching TRBD1 or TRBD2 (5 bases each). The CDR3 extends over 13 amino acids. The ends were cut back, 5 bases at V and 4 bases at J, with 12 bases in the middle. The germline V gene encodes CDR1 SGHTA and CDR2 FQGNSA.

Turning to this clone: Other nucleotide sequences in the sample specify the same CDR3. This chain joins TRBV18 and TRBJ1-1; tentatively, D is TRBD1 (5 bases). Per the germline V gene, CDR1 is KGHSH and CDR2 is LQKENI. V was trimmed by 0 bases and J by 0 bases, leaving 8 bases between them. The CDR3 contains 15 residues. The CDR3 loop is CASSPPAGMNTEAFF. The DNA of the CDR3 is TGTGCCAGCTCACCACCCGCAGGGATGAACACTGAAGCTTTCTTT.

The chain links TRBV6-6 to TRBJ2-2, with 9 nucleotides matching TRBD2. CDR3 length: 16 amino acids. From germline, CDR1 is MNHNY and CDR2 SVGAGI (reference sequence). With V trimmed by 6 bases and J by 8 bases, 13 bases remained unmatched. The CDR3 sequence is CASSRPLAGTGGELFF. The CDR3 DNA sequence: TGTGCCAGCAGCCGCCCCCTAGCGGGAACCGGGGGGGAGCTGTTTTTT.

This chain joins TRBV10-3 and TRBJ2-3; 7 positions match TRBD1. The V gene end was trimmed by 1 base and the J gene end by 5 bases; junction bases not matched to a gene: 3. Germline V lookup: CDR1 ENHRY, CDR2 SYGVKD. The CDR3 runs 14 residues. In DNA, the CDR3 is TGTGCCATCAGTGAGTGGACAGGTCGAGATACGCAGTATTTT. This sequence encodes CAISEWTGRDTQYF.

This chain joins TRBV5-4 and TRBJ1-1, with 7 bases identical to TRBD1. There are 15 residues in the CDR3. Germline V lookup: CDR1 SGHNT, CDR2 YYREEE (reference sequence). J gave up 1 base and V 0 bases, and 3 bases lay outside the gene matches. CDR3 DNA: TGTGCCAGCAGCTTGGTCAGGGGGGCGAACACTGAAGCTTTCTTT. Translation gives CASSLVRGANTEAFF.